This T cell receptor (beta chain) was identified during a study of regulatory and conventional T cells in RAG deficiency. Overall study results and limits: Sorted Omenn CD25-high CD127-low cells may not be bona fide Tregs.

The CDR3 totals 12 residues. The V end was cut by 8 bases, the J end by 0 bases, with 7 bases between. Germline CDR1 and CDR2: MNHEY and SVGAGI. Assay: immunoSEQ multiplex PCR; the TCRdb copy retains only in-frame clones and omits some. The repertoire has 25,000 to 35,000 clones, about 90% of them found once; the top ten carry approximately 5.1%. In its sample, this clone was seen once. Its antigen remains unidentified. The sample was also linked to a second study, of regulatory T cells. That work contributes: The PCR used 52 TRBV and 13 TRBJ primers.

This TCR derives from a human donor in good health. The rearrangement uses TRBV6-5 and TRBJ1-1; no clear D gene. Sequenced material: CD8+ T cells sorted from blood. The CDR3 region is CASELVNTEAFF. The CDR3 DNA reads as TGTGCCAGCGAATTGGTGAACACTGAAGCTTTCTTT.